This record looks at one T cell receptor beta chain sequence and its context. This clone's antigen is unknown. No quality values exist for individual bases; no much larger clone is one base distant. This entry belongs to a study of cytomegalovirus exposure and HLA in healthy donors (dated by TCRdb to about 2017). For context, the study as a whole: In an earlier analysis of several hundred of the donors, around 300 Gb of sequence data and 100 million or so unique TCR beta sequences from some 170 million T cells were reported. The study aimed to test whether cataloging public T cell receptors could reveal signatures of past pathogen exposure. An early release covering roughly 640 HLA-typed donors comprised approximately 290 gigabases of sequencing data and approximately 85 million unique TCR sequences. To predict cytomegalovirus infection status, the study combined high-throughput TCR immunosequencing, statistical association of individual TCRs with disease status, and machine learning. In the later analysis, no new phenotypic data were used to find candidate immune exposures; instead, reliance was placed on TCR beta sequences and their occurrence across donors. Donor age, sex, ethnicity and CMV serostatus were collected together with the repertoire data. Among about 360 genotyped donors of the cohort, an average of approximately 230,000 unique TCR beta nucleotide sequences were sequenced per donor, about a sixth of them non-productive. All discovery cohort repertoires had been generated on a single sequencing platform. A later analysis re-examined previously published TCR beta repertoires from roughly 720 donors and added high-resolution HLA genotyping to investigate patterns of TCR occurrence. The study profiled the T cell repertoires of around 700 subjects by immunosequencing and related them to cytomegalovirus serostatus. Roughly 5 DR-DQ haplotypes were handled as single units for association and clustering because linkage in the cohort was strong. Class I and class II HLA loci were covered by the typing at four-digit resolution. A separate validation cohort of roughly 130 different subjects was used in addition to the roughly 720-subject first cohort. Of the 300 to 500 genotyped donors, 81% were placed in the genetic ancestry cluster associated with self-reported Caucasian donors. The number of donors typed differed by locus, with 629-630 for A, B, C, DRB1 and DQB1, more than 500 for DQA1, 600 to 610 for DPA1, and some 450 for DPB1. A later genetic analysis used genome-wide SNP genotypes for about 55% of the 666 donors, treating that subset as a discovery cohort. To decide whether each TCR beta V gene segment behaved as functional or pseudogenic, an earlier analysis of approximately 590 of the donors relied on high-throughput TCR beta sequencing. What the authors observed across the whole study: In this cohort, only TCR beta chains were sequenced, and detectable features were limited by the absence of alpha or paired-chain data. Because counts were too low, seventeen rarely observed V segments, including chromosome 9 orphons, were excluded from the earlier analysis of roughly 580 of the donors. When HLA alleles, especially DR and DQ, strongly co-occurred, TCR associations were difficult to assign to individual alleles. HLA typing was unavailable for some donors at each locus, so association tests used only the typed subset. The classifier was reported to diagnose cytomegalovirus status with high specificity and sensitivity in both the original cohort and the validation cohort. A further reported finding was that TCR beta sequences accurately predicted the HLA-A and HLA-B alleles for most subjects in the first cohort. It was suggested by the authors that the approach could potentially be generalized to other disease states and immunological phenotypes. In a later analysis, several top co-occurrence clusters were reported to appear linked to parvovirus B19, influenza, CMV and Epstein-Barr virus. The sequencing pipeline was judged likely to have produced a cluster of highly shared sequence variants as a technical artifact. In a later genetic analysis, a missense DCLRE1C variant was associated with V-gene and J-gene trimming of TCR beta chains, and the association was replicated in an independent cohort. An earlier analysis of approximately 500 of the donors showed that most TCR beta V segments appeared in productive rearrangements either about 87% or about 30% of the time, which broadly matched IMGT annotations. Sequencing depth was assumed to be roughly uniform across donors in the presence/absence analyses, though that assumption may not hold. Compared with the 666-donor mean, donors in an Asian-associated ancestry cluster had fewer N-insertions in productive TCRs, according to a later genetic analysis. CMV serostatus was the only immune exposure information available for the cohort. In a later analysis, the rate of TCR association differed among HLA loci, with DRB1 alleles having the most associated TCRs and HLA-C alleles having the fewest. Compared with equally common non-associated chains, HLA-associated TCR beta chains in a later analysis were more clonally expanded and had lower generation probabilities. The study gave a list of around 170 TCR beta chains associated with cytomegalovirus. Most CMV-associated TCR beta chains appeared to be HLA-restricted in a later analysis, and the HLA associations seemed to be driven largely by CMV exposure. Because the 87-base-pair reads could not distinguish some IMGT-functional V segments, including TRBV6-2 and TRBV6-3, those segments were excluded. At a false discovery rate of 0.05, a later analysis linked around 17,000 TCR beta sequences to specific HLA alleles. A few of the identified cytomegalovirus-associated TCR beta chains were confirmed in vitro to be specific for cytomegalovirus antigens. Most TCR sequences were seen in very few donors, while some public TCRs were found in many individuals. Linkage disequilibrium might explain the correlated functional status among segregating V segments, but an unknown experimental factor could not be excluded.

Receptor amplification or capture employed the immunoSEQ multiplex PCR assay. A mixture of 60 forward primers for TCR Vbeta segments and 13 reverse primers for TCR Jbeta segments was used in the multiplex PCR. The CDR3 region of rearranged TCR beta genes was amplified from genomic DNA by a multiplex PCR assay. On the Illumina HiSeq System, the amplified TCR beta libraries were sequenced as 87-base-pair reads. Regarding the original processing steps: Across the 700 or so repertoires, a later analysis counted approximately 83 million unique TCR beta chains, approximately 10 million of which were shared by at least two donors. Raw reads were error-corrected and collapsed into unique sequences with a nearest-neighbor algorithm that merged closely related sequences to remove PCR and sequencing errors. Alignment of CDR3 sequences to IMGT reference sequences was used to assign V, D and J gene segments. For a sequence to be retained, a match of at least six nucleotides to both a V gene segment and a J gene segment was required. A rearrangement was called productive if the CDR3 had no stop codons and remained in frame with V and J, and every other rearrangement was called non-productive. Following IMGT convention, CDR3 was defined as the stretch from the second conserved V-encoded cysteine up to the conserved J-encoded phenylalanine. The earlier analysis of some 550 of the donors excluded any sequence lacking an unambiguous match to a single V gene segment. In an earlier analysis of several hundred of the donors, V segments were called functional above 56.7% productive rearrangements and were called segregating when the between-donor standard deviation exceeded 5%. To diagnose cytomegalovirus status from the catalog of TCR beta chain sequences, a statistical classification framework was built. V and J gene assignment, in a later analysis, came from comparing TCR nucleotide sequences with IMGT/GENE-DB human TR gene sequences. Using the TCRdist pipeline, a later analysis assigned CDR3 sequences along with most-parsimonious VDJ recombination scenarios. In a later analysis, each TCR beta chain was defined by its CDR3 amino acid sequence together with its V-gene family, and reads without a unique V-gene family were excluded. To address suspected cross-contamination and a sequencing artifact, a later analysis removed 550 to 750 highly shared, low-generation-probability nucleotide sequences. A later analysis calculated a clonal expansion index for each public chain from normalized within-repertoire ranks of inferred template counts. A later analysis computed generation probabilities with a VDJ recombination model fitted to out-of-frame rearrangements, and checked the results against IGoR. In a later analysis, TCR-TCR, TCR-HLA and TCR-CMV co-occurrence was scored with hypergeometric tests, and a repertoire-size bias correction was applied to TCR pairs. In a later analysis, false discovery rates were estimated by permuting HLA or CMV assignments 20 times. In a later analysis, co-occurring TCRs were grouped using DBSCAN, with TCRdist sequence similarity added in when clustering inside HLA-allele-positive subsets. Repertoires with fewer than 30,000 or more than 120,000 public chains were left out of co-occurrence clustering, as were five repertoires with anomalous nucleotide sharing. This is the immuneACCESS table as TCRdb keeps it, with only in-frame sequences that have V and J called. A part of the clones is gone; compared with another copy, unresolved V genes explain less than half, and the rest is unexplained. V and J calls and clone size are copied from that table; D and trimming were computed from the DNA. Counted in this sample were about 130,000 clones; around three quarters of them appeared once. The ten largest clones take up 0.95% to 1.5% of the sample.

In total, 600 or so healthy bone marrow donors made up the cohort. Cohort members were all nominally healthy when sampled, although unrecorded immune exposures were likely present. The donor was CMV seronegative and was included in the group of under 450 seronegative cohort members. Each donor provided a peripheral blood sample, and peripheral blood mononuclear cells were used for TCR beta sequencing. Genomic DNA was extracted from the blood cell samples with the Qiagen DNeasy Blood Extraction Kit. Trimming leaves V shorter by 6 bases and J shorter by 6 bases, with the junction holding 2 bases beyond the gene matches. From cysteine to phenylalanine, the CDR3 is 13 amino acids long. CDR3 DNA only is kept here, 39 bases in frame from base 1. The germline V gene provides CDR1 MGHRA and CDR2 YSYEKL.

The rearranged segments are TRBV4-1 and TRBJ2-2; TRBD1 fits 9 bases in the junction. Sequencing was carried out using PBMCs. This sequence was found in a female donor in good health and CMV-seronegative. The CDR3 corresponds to CASRTGGSGELFF. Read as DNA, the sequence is TGCGCCAGCAGAACAGGGGGCTCCGGGGAGCTGTTTTTT.